The source of this T cell receptor (beta chain) is a study of OX40 agonist ivuxolimab in advanced cancers. Note on this clone: Its antigen remains unknown.

Germline V gene data show CDR1 as SGHRS and CDR2 as YFSETQ. The CDR3 loop spans 13 amino acids. V lost 4 bases and J 1 base, leaving 8 bases between the germline ends. A history of autoimmune disease or systemic immunosuppression excluded patients. Blood was sampled at baseline, cycle 4 day 1, and cycle 7 day 1. Profiling relied on immunoSEQ multiplex PCR, and the TCRdb table lists in-frame clones only, not all of them. The repertoire holds about 67,000 clones, with approximately 85% as singletons. Whole-study results and caveats: Some nonresponders also had low normalized T-cell clonal expansion. Circulating CD4+ and CD8+ T cells showed clonal expansion by week 6 at 0.1 to 3.0 mg/kg.

The source is an adult with an advanced solid tumor such as melanoma, head and neck, liver or kidney cancer. The sequenced sample was CD4+ or CD8+ T cells sorted from blood, obtained in a trial of the OX40 agonist ivuxolimab. The genes are TRBV5-1 and TRBJ1-1; no reliable D call. The CDR3 coding sequence is TGCGCCAGCAGCCTCCCACGGAACACTGAAGCTTTCTTT. Protein: CASSLPRNTEAFF.